A selection of T cell receptor beta chains follows, all from one sample in a study of T cell responses to AZD1222 COVID-19 vaccine. Only in-frame clones appear in the TCRdb table, and some are missing; sequencing was by immunoSEQ multiplex PCR. In the table there are 98,000 or so clones, approximately 86% of which are singletons. The specimen comprised peripheral blood, sampled 28 days after the second dose of the MenACWY control vaccine. The receptors originated from an adult who received the MenACWY meningococcal vaccine as a control. The CDR3 runs from the conserved cysteine through the conserved F or W. The D gene is left open where the match is weak. Part of the rows lack a size; the others show once, few, many or a class for expanded clones.

TRBJ2-5,TRBV5-4,-,once,TGTGCCAGCAGCCCTCGGACAGCCCAAGAGACCCAGTACTTC,CASSPRTAQETQYF
TRBJ2-7,TRBV28,-,-,TGTGCCAGCAGTATCCCCGACACCTACGAGCAGTACTTC,CASSIPDTYEQYF
TRBJ1-5,TRBV5-4,TRBD1,-,TGTGCCAGCAGCTTGGTGGGACAGTTAGATCAGCCCCAGCATTTT,CASSLVGQLDQPQHF
TRBJ2-5,TRBV4-3,-,-,TGCGCCAGCAGCCGCGGACAGCCCCCCGAGACCCAGTACTTC,CASSRGQPPETQYF
TRBJ1-1,TRBV6-5,TRBD1,-,TGTGCCAGCAGTTCCATGACAGGGGGGAACACTGAAGCTTTCTTT,CASSSMTGGNTEAFF
TRBJ2-1,TRBV7-9,-,-,TGTGCCAGCAGCTTAGCGTCAGGGACGAATAAAGAGCAGTTCTTC,CASSLASGTNKEQFF
TRBJ2-7,TRBV28,-,once,TGTGCCAGCAGCCCCCCGACTGGGAATTTCTACGAGCAGTACTTC,CASSPPTGNFYEQYF
TRBJ1-4,TRBV23-1,TRBD1,-,TGCGCCAGCGGAGACAGGGGCGCAACTAATGAAAAACTGTTTTTT,CASGDRGATNEKLFF
TRBJ2-1,TRBV7-2,TRBD1,-,TGTGCCAGCAGCCGCGACAGGGGATCCTACAATGAGCAGTTCTTC,CASSRDRGSYNEQFF
TRBJ2-2,TRBV29-1,TRBD2,-,TGCAGCGGGGGACTACAGGCCGGGGAGCTGTTTTTT,CSGGLQAGELFF
TRBJ1-2,TRBV11-2,-,-,TGTGCCAGCAGCTCCGTCGGTATTATTGGCTACACCTTC,CASSSVGIIGYTF
TRBJ2-7,TRBV5-6,TRBD1,-,TGTGCCAGCAGGGGTAAGGGACAGGGGGGCTACGAGCAGTACTTC,CASRGKGQGGYEQYF
TRBJ1-1,TRBV4-2,-,-,TGTGCCAGCAGCCAAGTACAGGGTATCACTGAAGCTTTCTTT,CASSQVQGITEAFF
TRBJ1-1,TRBV6-1,TRBD1,few,TGTGCCAGCAGTGAGGTCGGACAGGGGCCTCCGGGATGGACTGAAGCTTTCTTT,CASSEVGQGPPGWTEAFF
TRBJ1-2,TRBV7-9,TRBD1,-,TGTGCCAGCAGCTTAATAGGACAGGGTGGCTACACCTTC,CASSLIGQGGYTF
TRBJ1-1,TRBV5-1,-,-,TGCGCCAGCAGCTCCCAAAGTGGCACTGAAGCTTTCTTT,CASSSQSGTEAFF
TRBJ1-2,TRBV4-3,-,-,TGCGCCAGCAGCCAAGATAGGAGAGGGGTCGGCTACACCTTC,CASSQDRRGVGYTF
TRBJ1-6,TRBV5-6,TRBD1,once,TGTGCCAGCAGCCGGGGACAGCACAATTCACCCCTCCACTTT,CASSRGQHNSPLHF
TRBJ2-7,TRBV13,-,-,TGTGCCAGCAGCTTAGGGGATGCGTCTTACGAGCAGTACTTC,CASSLGDASYEQYF
TRBJ1-1,TRBV6-4,TRBD1,-,TGTGCCACCAGGTATCTCCGGGAACAGGGGGGTGACACTGAAGCTTTCTTT,CATRYLREQGGDTEAFF
TRBJ1-2,TRBV4-3,-,-,TGCGCCAGCAGCCAAGACAGGGCGGGCTATGGCTACACCTTC,CASSQDRAGYGYTF
TRBJ2-3,TRBV7-2,-,-,TGTGCCAGCAGCTTAGACGTCGATACGCAGTATTTT,CASSLDVDTQYF
TRBJ1-5,TRBV28,-,few,TGTGCCAGCAGTCCCACAGGGTCGGTTCAGCCCCAGCATTTT,CASSPTGSVQPQHF
TRBJ1-4,TRBV11-2,-,-,TGTGCCAGCAGCTCGTTGCAGGCGGGACTGTTTTTT,CASSSLQAGLFF
TRBJ2-1,TRBV4-3,TRBD2,-,TGCGCCAGCAGCCAAGGGACTAGCGGGGGGGCCATGAATGAGCAGTTCTTC,CASSQGTSGGAMNEQFF
TRBJ2-7,TRBV7-2,-,-,TGTGCCAGCAGCTTAGGCGTAGGGGGGGGCGGTTACGAGCAGTACTTC,CASSLGVGGGGYEQYF
TRBJ1-2,TRBV3-1/TRBV3-2,-,-,TGTGCCAGCAGCCAAGATAGGTGGGACCCCTCAGGACCCAACTATGGCTACACCTTC,CASSQDRWDPSGPNYGYTF
TRBJ1-1,TRBV10-3,TRBD1,-,TGTGCCATCAGTGACTACGACAGGGAGAACACTGAAGCTTTCTTT,CAISDYDRENTEAFF
TRBJ2-7,TRBV5-6,-,-,TGTGCCAGCAGCTTATTAGCCACCTACGAGCAGTACTTC,CASSLLATYEQYF
TRBJ1-3,TRBV7-2,TRBD1,-,TGTGCCAGCAGCTCCCGGACAGGGGGCGGAAACACCATATATTTT,CASSSRTGGGNTIYF
TRBJ2-2,TRBV11-2,TRBD1,-,TGTGCCAGCAGCGCACAGACAGGGATCGTCGGGGAGCTGTTTTTT,CASSAQTGIVGELFF
TRBJ2-3,TRBV6-1,-,-,TGTGCCAGCAGTGAAGTGAGATCTCGGAGGGTCACAGATACGCAGTATTTT,CASSEVRSRRVTDTQYF
TRBJ2-7,TRBV5-1,-,once,TGCGCCAGCAGCTTGGGTTACGAGCAGTACTTC,CASSLGYEQYF
TRBJ1-5,TRBV28,TRBD1,-,TGTGCCAGCAGTTTATTTGGCAGGGGGCCTGTTCAGCCCCAGCATTTT,CASSLFGRGPVQPQHF
TRBJ1-3,TRBV28,TRBD1,-,TGTGCCAGCAGCTTACGGACCGGGACAGCGGCCTTT,CASSLRTGTAAF